A selection of T cell receptor beta chains follows, all from one sample in a study of post-analysis software for immune sequencing data. MiXCR, run by TCRdb on the PCR reads, gives a single entry per CDR3 protein. Of roughly 430,000 distinct CDR3 sequences in the sample, about 39% were seen once. Sequences were obtained from blood. The source of these receptors is a girl aged 2-10 years with multiple sclerosis. The CDR3 runs from the conserved cysteine through the conserved F or W. Fields, in order: CDR3 protein, V gene, J gene, clone size, CDR3 length. Only some rows state a clone size, as once, few, many or a class for expanded clones.

CASSPPGTRNNEQFF	TRBV5-1	TRBJ2-1	NA	15
CASSPTTGSGNEQFF	TRBV18	TRBJ2-1	NA	15
CASSYKDTQYF	TRBV6-6	TRBJ2-3	few	11
CASSLPRMGSTDTQYF	TRBV5-1	TRBJ2-3	once	16
CAGSFGVSGRGWKDTQYF	TRBV12-3/TRBV12-4	TRBJ2-3	NA	18
CASSLVFGGGESTDTQYF	TRBV7-2	TRBJ2-3	NA	18
CASSLNPGRSYGYTF	TRBV7-9	TRBJ1-2	few	15
CASLDREDYGYTF	TRBV28	TRBJ1-2	NA	13
CSVTSHGAYEQYF	TRBV29-1	TRBJ2-7	NA	13
CASRRTTGQETQYF	TRBV27	TRBJ2-5	NA	14
CAISRGESYEQYF	TRBV10-3	TRBJ2-7	few	13
CSARDRTLEPYEQYF	TRBV20-1	TRBJ2-7	few	15
CASSFVGQGNQPQHF	TRBV12-3/TRBV12-4	TRBJ1-5	NA	15
CASSLGQGGYGYTF	TRBV7-2	TRBJ1-2	many	14
CSAWAGVNYGYTF	TRBV20-1	TRBJ1-2	NA	13
CSARYRVGEQYF	TRBV20-1	TRBJ2-7	few	12
CASSPGQGTANEQFF	TRBV6-2/TRBV6-3	TRBJ2-1	NA	15
CSAPQGVEQYF	TRBV20-1	TRBJ2-7	NA	11
CASSAAGNYGYTF	TRBV5-1	TRBJ1-2	NA	13
CASSPNGLPGYNEQFF	TRBV7-3	TRBJ2-1	NA	16
CASSQDAASGSRSDTQYF	TRBV4-2	TRBJ2-3	NA	18
CASSQAGTGRRNEQFF	TRBV3-1	TRBJ2-1	few	16
CASSPQDGVYEQYF	TRBV18	TRBJ2-7	NA	14
CVSSVEGRGVETQYF	TRBV9	NA	NA	15
CASSYTSERETQYF	TRBV6-2/TRBV6-3	TRBJ2-5	NA	14
CSVEDRLVGDTQYF	TRBV29-1	TRBJ2-3	NA	14
CASSYGQGTYGQYF	TRBV27	TRBJ2-4	NA	14
CASSYSSDRVDEQFF	TRBV6-2/TRBV6-3	TRBJ2-1	NA	15
CASSPHWGGNYGYTF	TRBV7-9	TRBJ1-2	NA	15
CASSLPIGGLAGVTDTQYF	TRBV5-1	TRBJ2-3	NA	19
CSADFRDRDDYGYTF	TRBV20-1	TRBJ1-2	few	15
CASSSTRGFGNEQYF	TRBV28	TRBJ2-7	few	15
CASSLPNRGRSTDTQYF	TRBV5-7	TRBJ2-3	NA	17
CASSLYNGQGMETQYF	TRBV7-2	TRBJ2-5	few	16
CASSGFSISPLHF	TRBV2	TRBJ1-6	NA	13
CATSDFGGNHEQFF	TRBV24-1	TRBJ2-1	NA	14
CASSLILSSNYGYTF	TRBV5-6	TRBJ1-2	NA	15
CASSYSGLAGARTDTQYF	TRBV6-2/TRBV6-3	TRBJ2-3	once	18
CASRRTGTGNTEAFF	TRBV7-2	TRBJ1-1	NA	15
CASSISVYEQYF	TRBV28	TRBJ2-7	few	12
CSVGPHWVDALNTGELFF	TRBV29-1	TRBJ2-2	NA	18
CSARAGGGSGANVLTF	TRBV20-1	TRBJ2-6	few	16
CATSRTGTGNSPLHF	TRBV15	TRBJ1-6	many	15
CATSAPGQGGGNEQFF	TRBV24-1	TRBJ2-1	NA	16
CASSLLTGGASETQYF	TRBV5-1	TRBJ2-5	few	16
CASSKDGNYGYTF	TRBV7-9	TRBJ1-2	few	13
CASSLDQSWDDKLFF	TRBV4-2	TRBJ1-4	NA	15
CASSLNGWDHNYEQYF	TRBV11-2	TRBJ2-7	NA	16
CASSSGTVPQYF	TRBV7-2	TRBJ2-3	NA	12
CASKDGTALYEKLFF	TRBV28	TRBJ1-4	NA	15